One and the same sample provided the 27 T cell receptor beta chains below, sequenced in a study of shared clonotypes between healthy human individuals. Here immunoSEQ multiplex PCR was the method, and the copy in TCRdb shows in-frame clones only, minus some. Here the sample spans 490,000 or so clones, over 65% being singletons. The specimen sequenced was PBMCs. Receptors were obtained from a woman aged 40 to 50 in good health. Some clones in this sample may be carry-over from other donors' samples.

The V and J genes are TRBV30 and TRBJ1-1; D is unclear. CDR3 length: 13 residues. Germline CDR1 is GTSNPN and CDR2 is SVGIG (reference sequence). Trimming removed 3 bases at V and 1 base at J, with 9 bases between. In DNA, the CDR3 is TGTGCCTGGAGCCAAAATTCGAACACTGAAGCTTTCTTT. This translates into CAWSQNSNTEAFF.

In this sample, this clone turned up many times. This chain connects TRBV21-1 to TRBJ2-1; the table's TRBD2 call for D was not verified on the DNA. TRBV21-1 is deemed a pseudogene. The CDR3 is 16 residues long. In DNA form, the CDR3 reads TGTGCCAGCAGCCACCGGACTAGCGGGAGAGCCAATGAGCAGTTCTTC. It translates to CASSHRTSGRANEQFF.

This clone was picked up a small number of times. This chain links TRBV28 with TRBJ1-2; D gene uncertain. This CDR3 is 20 amino acids long. V gave up 3 bases and J gave up 1 base, with 27 bases separating them. Germline V gives CDR1 MDHEN, CDR2 SYDVKM. The CDR3 coding sequence is TGTGCCAGCAGTTTCTACCGTCTAACAGCTCCGGCGGGCCGTAACTATGGCTACACCTTC. It translates to CASSFYRLTAPAGRNYGYTF.

V and J are TRBV11-2 and TRBJ2-4, with TRBD2 matching over 7 bases. The germline V gene has CDR1 SGHAT and CDR2 FQNNGV. The CDR3 loop spans 15 amino acids. The trim removed 1 base at V and 3 bases at J, leaving 3 bases unmatched. The CDR3, as DNA: TGTGCCAGCAGCTTAGCGGGAGGTCTCAAAAACATTCAGTACTTC. This translates into CASSLAGGLKNIQYF.

This chain uses TRBV4-2 with TRBJ2-7, with D perhaps TRBD2 (7 bases). The germline CDR1 and CDR2 sequences are LGHNA and YNFKEQ. The CDR3 extends over 16 amino acids. V gave up 2 bases and J gave up 1 base, with 15 bases separating them. This CDR3 reads CASSQKGGAWSYEQYF. Written as DNA, the CDR3 is TGTGCCAGCAGCCAAAAGGGGGGGGCGTGGTCCTACGAGCAGTACTTC.

The V gene is TRBV29-1, the J gene TRBJ2-5, with TRBD1 as a possible D gene (6 bases). The DNA end lines up better with TRBJ2-7; the J call may be wrong. CDR3 length: 12 amino acids. Germline V gives CDR1 SQVTM, CDR2 ANQGSEA. The CDR3 DNA reads as TGCAGCGGTTCGACAGGTCGCCACGAGCAGTACTTC. It specifies CSGSTGRHEQYF.

About this clone itself: The sample contains more than one DNA sequence encoding this CDR3. V is TRBV5-1 and J is TRBJ2-3, with D hard to call. The germline gives CDR1 SGHRS, CDR2 YFSETQ. The CDR3 is 15 residues long. V was clipped by 0 bases and J by 0 bases, with 8 bases between them. The CDR3 DNA reads as TGCGCCAGCAGCTTGGAACTTTCTAGCACAGATACGCAGTATTTT. It translates to CASSLELSSTDTQYF.

The chain is built from TRBV6-1 and TRBJ2-1, with TRBD2 identical over 8 bases. V trimming: 7 bases; J trimming: 8 bases; junction bases outside the gene matches: 13. Germline loops: CDR1 MNHNS, CDR2 SASEGT. The CDR3 sequence is 15 residues long. CDR3 sequence (DNA): TGTGCCAGCATGGGACTAGGAAGTTTTCAGGATGAGCAGTTCTTC. This codes for CASMGLGSFQDEQFF.

J is TRBJ2-3 and V is TRBV5-1; D gene ambiguous. CDR1 is SGHRS and CDR2 is YFSETQ in the germline V gene. The CDR3 totals 11 residues. V lost 2 bases, J lost 11 bases, and 9 bases lay in between. The CDR3 bases are TGCGCCAGCAGCTTTAGTACCGGGCAGTATTTT. It encodes CASSFSTGQYF.

CDR3 region: CSVEVAAGKEETQYF. The CDR3 region has the DNA TGCAGCGTTGAAGTGGCGGCAGGTAAAGAAGAGACCCAGTACTTC. The rearrangement uses TRBV29-1 and TRBJ2-5; D is unclear. Between the trimmed V and J ends, which lost 1 base and 3 bases, there was a span of 15 bases. CDR1 SQVTM and CDR2 ANQGSEA come from the germline V gene. The CDR3 consists of 15 residues.

As for this clone: Other DNA variants within this sample encode the same CDR3. The CDR3 region is CASSLDSSSYEQYF. The CDR3 DNA is TGCGCCAGCAGCTTGGACAGTTCGTCCTACGAGCAGTACTTC. The chain employs TRBV5-1 and TRBJ2-7; D remains unclear. In germline, CDR1 is SGHRS, CDR2 YFSETQ. This CDR3 has 14 residues. Trimming cost V 0 bases and J 1 base, with 8 bases left between them. Drawing the rest from reference TRBV5-1 and TRBJ2-7, the complete variable domain is KAGVTQTPRYLIKTRGQQVTLSCSPISGHRSVSWYQQTPGQGLQFLFEYFSETQRNKGNFPGRFSGRQFSNSRSEMNVSTLELGDSALYLCASSLDSSSYEQYFGPGTRLTVT.

The table lists this clone with a few counts. The chain recombines TRBV28 with TRBJ2-5, with TRBD2 identical over 7 bases. Gene TRBJ2-7 matches the end of the DNA better, so the J call may be wrong. The germline V gene has CDR1 MDHEN and CDR2 SYDVKM. This CDR3 is 14 amino acids long. In nucleotides, the CDR3 is TGTGCCAGCAGTTTCCTAGCGGCAACCTACGAGCAGTACTTC. Its translation is CASSFLAATYEQYF.

This chain uses TRBV5-6 with TRBJ2-3; D is undetermined. There are 13 residues in the CDR3. Between the trimmed V and J ends, which lost 0 bases and 10 bases, there was a span of 12 bases. In germline, CDR1 is SGHDT, CDR2 YYEEEE. CDR3 residues: CASSLAVGPPQYF. CDR3 DNA: TGTGCCAGCAGCTTGGCCGTGGGTCCACCGCAGTATTTT.

The chain has TRBV7-2 and TRBJ2-3; D is ambiguous. Germline CDR1 reads SGHTA; CDR2 reads FQGNSA. The CDR3 length is 14 residues. V lost 2 bases and J 5 bases, leaving 11 bases between the germline ends. The DNA of the CDR3 is TGTGCCAGCAGCTTAATGCTAGTTGGAGATACGCAGTATTTT. This sequence encodes CASSLMLVGDTQYF.

The rearrangement links TRBV29-1 to TRBJ2-1; 10 bases are a match to TRBD2. Germline CDR1 reads SQVTM; CDR2 reads ANQGSEA. With V trimmed by 7 bases and J by 5 bases, 8 bases remained unmatched. The CDR3 contains 14 residues. In nucleotides, the CDR3 is TGCAGCGGCTTCGGTACTAGCGGGAACAATGAGCAGTTCTTC. Amino acids: CSGFGTSGNNEQFF.

On this clone itself: The identical CDR3 is also encoded by other nucleotide sequences in the sample. This sequence joins TRBV28 and TRBJ1-5; D gene ambiguous. The CDR3 loop spans 12 amino acids. Per the germline V gene, CDR1 is MDHEN and CDR2 is SYDVKM. V shed 5 bases and J shed 1 base, with 3 bases lying between them. The CDR3 nucleotides are TGTGCCAGCAGTCGAAGCAATCAGCCCCAGCATTTT. Amino acids: CASSRSNQPQHF.

This clone was detected a few times. V gene TRBV11-1 combines with J gene TRBJ1-1; 10 nucleotides agree with TRBD1. Germline CDR1 reads SGHAT; CDR2 reads FQDESV (reference sequence). The CDR3 is 17 amino acids. V shed 4 bases and J 0 bases; nucleotides not matched to a gene: 8. This chain's CDR3 is CASSYGTGDIMNTEAFF. CDR3 coding DNA: TGTGCCAGCAGCTACGGGACAGGGGATATAATGAACACTGAAGCTTTCTTT.

The chain joins TRBV5-1 to TRBJ2-5; 7 positions agree with TRBD1. The CDR3 sequence is 21 residues long. The germline V gene has CDR1 SGHRS and CDR2 YFSETQ. Losses at the gene ends were 0 bases for V and 1 base for J; bases not matched to a gene: 21. CDR3 loop: CASSLARWTRQGPKSQETQYF. The DNA for the CDR3 is TGCGCCAGCAGCTTGGCCCGTTGGACCCGACAGGGCCCTAAGTCCCAAGAGACCCAGTACTTC.

This clone was recorded a few times. The chain has TRBV5-1 and TRBJ1-2; the D is unclear. CDR1 is SGHRS and CDR2 is YFSETQ in the germline V gene. The V end was cut by 0 bases, the J end by 5 bases, with 8 bases between. This CDR3 is built from 13 residues. This chain's CDR3 is CASSLGQRYGYTF. DNA for the CDR3: TGCGCCAGCAGCTTGGGCCAGAGATATGGCTACACCTTC.

The chain couples TRBV4-2 to TRBJ2-7; D assignment may be TRBD1 or TRBD2 (5 bases each). The CDR3 totals 15 residues. V shed 5 bases and J shed 2 bases, with 16 bases lying between them. CDR1 and CDR2 from the germline V gene are LGHNA and YNFKEQ. CDR3 DNA sequence: TGTGCCAGCAGCGGTTCCGGGACGGACACCTACGAGCAGTACTTC. It yields the protein CASSGSGTDTYEQYF.

This chain links TRBV5-4 with TRBJ2-7; 7 nucleotides align to TRBD1. The junction had 12 bases not matched to a gene; V was cut back by 4 bases and J by 2 bases. Germline V gene lookup returns CDR1 SGHNT and CDR2 YYREEE (reference sequence). CDR3 length equals 16 residues. The DNA for the CDR3 is TGTGCCAGCAGCCAGGGCGGACAGGCCCTAACCTACGAGCAGTACTTC. Translation: CASSQGGQALTYEQYF. The variable domain in full, completed from reference TRBV5-4 and TRBJ2-7, reads ETGVTQSPTHLIKTRGQQVTLRCSSQSGHNTVSWYQQALGQGPQFIFQYYREEENGRGNFPPRFSGLQFPNYSSELNVNALELDDSALYLCASSQGGQALTYEQYFGPGTRLTVT.

Written as DNA, the CDR3 is TGCGCCAGCAGCCTTCGGGCCGGACAGGGGGTCTACGAGCAGTACTTC. Encoded protein: CASSLRAGQGVYEQYF. This sequence joins TRBV4-1 and TRBJ2-7, with 10 bases matching TRBD1. The CDR3 is made up of 16 amino acids. V was clipped by 4 bases and J by 3 bases; unmatched bases: 9. The germline CDR1 and CDR2 sequences are MGHRA and YSYEKL.

CDR3 sequence (DNA): TGTGCCAGCACCTGGGGGGGGCCCGGCTATGGCTACACCTTC. The encoded protein is CASTWGGPGYGYTF. V usage is TRBV28 and J usage is TRBJ1-2; the D gene is possibly TRBD1 (6 bases). The CDR3 extends over 14 amino acids. CDR1 is MDHEN and CDR2 is SYDVKM in the germline V gene. Trimming pared 7 bases from V and 4 bases from J, leaving 16 bases between.

In its sample, this clone was seen once. The CDR3 DNA sequence: TGTGCCAGCAGCCCCGAATGGGCGGGCGGGGAGCTGTTTTTT. Encoded protein: CASSPEWAGGELFF. The J gene is TRBJ2-2, the V gene TRBV25-1, with D possibly TRBD2 on 5 matching bases. The germline gives CDR1 MGHDK, CDR2 SYGVNS. Trimming cost V 6 bases and J 7 bases, with 15 bases left between them. The CDR3 is made up of 14 amino acids.

The chain uses TRBV10-1 and TRBJ1-5, with a weak D call TRBD1 (5 bases). Trimming took 9 bases from V and 0 from J, leaving 12 bases between them. The germline gives CDR1 WNHNN, CDR2 SYGVQD (reference sequence). The length of the CDR3 is 14 residues. The CDR3 loop is CARQQEYSNQPQHF. The CDR3 bases are TGCGCCAGGCAACAGGAATATAGCAATCAGCCCCAGCATTTT.

This clone has only one observation. Given a much more abundant clone one base away, this may be a read error. This sample also contains other DNA sequences that code for the same CDR3. The chain carries TRBV30 and TRBJ1-2; 9 bases match TRBD1. CDR3 size: 14 residues. Per the germline V gene, CDR1 is GTSNPN and CDR2 is SVGIG (reference sequence). The CDR3 bases are TGTGCCTGGAGTGGAGACAGGGGGTTCTATGGATACACCTTC. The encoded protein is CAWSGDRGFYGYTF.

V usage is TRBV29-1 and J usage is TRBJ2-1, with 9 bases lining up with TRBD2. The CDR3 runs 19 residues. V lost 6 bases to trimming and J lost 2 bases; unmatched junction nucleotides: 20. Germline CDR1 is SQVTM and CDR2 is ANQGSEA. Here the CDR3 DNA reads TGCAGCGTGGCCGGGGTGAGATCAATAGCGGGAGATGCCTACAATGAGCAGTTCTTC. This sequence encodes CSVAGVRSIAGDAYNEQFF.